This T cell receptor (beta chain) was profiled in a study of blood T cell repertoires in COVID-19. The overall study: From the United States, Italy and Spain came samples of acute and convalescent COVID-19. The analysed material was cDNA or gDNA that came from T cells, B-cell-depleted T cells, or PBMCs.

Authors' processing steps: Using reference gene primer amplification, nucleated cell counts were estimated. Assay used: immunoSEQ multiplex PCR; TCRdb lists only in-frame clones, some missing. The V and J calls and clone size are taken from that table; D and trimming were inferred from the DNA. Among approximately 140,000 clones listed, 65% to 90% were seen once. Germline values: CDR1 SGHRS, CDR2 YFSETQ. V was trimmed by 0 bases and J by 1 base, leaving 7 bases between them. CDR3 size: 14 residues. This TCR came from a man aged 70-80 years with acute or convalescent COVID-19. This sequence joins TRBV5-1 and TRBJ2-5; D uncertain. The specimen sequenced was peripheral blood. The CDR3 nucleotides read TGCGCCAGCAGCTTGGCCAACATCCAAGAGACCCAGTACTTC. It specifies CASSLANIQETQYF.